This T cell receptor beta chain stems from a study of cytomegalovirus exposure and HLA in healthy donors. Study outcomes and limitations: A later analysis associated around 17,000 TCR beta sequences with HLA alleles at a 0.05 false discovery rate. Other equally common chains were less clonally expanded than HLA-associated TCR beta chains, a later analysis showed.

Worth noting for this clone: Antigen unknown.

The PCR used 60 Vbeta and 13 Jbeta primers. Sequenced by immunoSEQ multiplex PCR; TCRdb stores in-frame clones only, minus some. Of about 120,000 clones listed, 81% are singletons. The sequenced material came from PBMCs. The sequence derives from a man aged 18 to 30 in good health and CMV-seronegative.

The CDR3 region is CASSLDPGSNQPQHF. As DNA, the CDR3 is TGTGCCAGCAGCTTAGACCCAGGGAGCAATCAGCCCCAGCATTTT. The V and J genes are TRBV7-9 and TRBJ1-5; a possible D gene is TRBD1 (5 bases). V was pared by 1 base and J by 1 base, with 8 bases between. The CDR3 extends over 15 amino acids. The germline V gene has CDR1 SEHNR and CDR2 FQNEAQ (reference sequence).